This TCR beta chain was captured by sequencing in a study of cytomegalovirus exposure and HLA in healthy donors. The PCR used 60 Vbeta and 13 Jbeta primers. Data came from immunoSEQ multiplex PCR; TCRdb stores just in-frame clones and leaves some out. Seen here are roughly 200,000 clones, 70% to 80% observed once, and the top ten hold less than 3.5%. In the case of this clone: Its antigen is still unknown.

Germline V CDR1 and CDR2: SGDLS, YYNGEE. The CDR3 is 14 residues long. With 0 bases clipped from V and 7 bases from J, the junction kept 2 bases outside the gene matches. Study-level points and caveats: Reportedly, fewer N-insertions than the roughly 700-donor mean appeared in an Asian-associated ancestry cluster in a later analysis.

The chain joins TRBV9 to TRBJ1-4, with TRBD1 matching over 8 bases. This TCR was sampled from a woman aged 55-70 years in good health and CMV-seropositive. Input material: PBMCs. CDR3 residues: CASSVGQGSEKLFF. The CDR3 DNA sequence: TGTGCCAGCAGCGTAGGACAGGGGAGTGAAAAACTGTTTTTT.